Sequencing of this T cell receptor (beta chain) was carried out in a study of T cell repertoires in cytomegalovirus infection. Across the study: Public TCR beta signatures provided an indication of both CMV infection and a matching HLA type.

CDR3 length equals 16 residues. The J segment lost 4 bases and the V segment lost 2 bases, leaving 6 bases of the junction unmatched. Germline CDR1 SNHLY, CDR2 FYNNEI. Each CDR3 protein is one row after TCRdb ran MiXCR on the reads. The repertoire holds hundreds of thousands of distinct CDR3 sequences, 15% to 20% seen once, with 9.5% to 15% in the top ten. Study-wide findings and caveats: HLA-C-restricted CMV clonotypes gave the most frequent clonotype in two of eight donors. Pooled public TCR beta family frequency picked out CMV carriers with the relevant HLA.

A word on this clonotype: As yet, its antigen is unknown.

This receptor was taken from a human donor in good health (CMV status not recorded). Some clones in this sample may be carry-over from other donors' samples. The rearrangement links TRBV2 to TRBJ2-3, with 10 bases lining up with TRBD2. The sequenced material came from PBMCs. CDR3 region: CASSEMASGGADTQYF. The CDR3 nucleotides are TGTGCCAGCAGTGAAATGGCTAGCGGGGGAGCAGATACGCAGTATTTT.